These 26 T cell receptor beta chains were sequenced from one sample in a study of T cells in Graves' hyperthyroidism and ophthalmopathy. From RNA transcripts, TCR beta CDR3 regions were amplified. First-round RT-PCR targeting the TCR CDR3 was performed with the HTBI primer set. One entry per CDR3 protein results from TCRdb running MiXCR on the multiplex PCR reads. The sample records approximately 520,000 distinct CDR3 sequences, more than 20% being singletons. The sequenced sample consisted of blood. These receptor sequences come from a man aged 18 to 30 with Graves' hyperthyroidism.

The J gene is TRBJ2-5, the V gene TRBV12-5; 7 positions match TRBD1. Per germline, CDR1 LGHNT and CDR2 FRNRAP. Unmatched junction bases numbered 26, after V lost 5 bases and J lost 8 bases. The CDR3 consists of 19 residues. The CDR3 DNA reads TGTGCTAGTGGTCAACCGACAGGGAAACTGGATACTGCCTTATCTACCCAGTACTTC. Protein product: CASGQPTGKLDTALSTQYF.

The rearrangement links TRBV20-1 to TRBJ1-3; D is ambiguous. Germline V gene sequence: CDR1 DFQATT, CDR2 SNEGSKA (reference sequence). Between the trimmed V and J ends, which lost 0 bases and 0 bases, there was a span of 6 bases. There are 14 residues in the CDR3. The CDR3 protein is CSAREGDSGNTIYF. DNA of the CDR3: TGCAGTGCTAGAGAAGGCGACTCTGGAAACACCATATATTTT.

This chain connects TRBV12-3 or TRBV12-4 to TRBJ2-2; perhaps TRBD1 as D (5 bases). V was pared by 1 base and J by 2 bases, with 11 bases between. The CDR3 loop spans 16 amino acids. The CDR3 region is CASSLGIGHNTGELFF. CDR3 sequence (DNA): TGTGCCAGCAGTTTAGGGATTGGACATAACACCGGGGAGCTGTTTTTT.

This clonotype was observed at least ten times. This chain joins TRBV15 and TRBJ1-2; D gene unclear. The CDR3 has 15 amino acids. Between the trimmed V and J ends, which lost 3 bases and 8 bases, there was a span of 19 bases. CDR1 and CDR2 (germline): LNHNV, YYDKDF (reference sequence). The CDR3 reads CATSRVLPGGGGYTF. The CDR3, as DNA: TGTGCCACCAGCAGGGTTTTGCCGGGCGGCGGCGGCTACACCTTC.

The chain employs TRBV6-5 and TRBJ2-5; no clear D. The V and J ends lost 7 bases and 1 base respectively, with 7 bases between them. Looked up from germline, CDR1 is MNHEY and CDR2 is SVGAGI. CDR3 size: 12 residues. This chain's CDR3 is CASNPPQETQYF. Written as DNA, the CDR3 is TGTGCCAGCAACCCACCCCAAGAGACCCAGTACTTC.

This clonotype came up many times. The V gene is TRBV27, the J gene TRBJ2-4; the match to TRBD1 covers 9 bases. Unmatched junction bases numbered 8, after V lost 5 bases and J lost 6 bases. In germline, CDR1 is MNHEY, CDR2 SMNVEV (reference sequence). The CDR3 is made up of 15 amino acids. CDR3 sequence reads: CASSPWGQGTNIQYF. CDR3 sequence (DNA): TGTGCCAGCAGTCCATGGGGACAGGGAACAAACATTCAGTACTTC.

At least ten counts were recorded for this clonotype. The CDR3 is CSVDALGTEAFF. CDR3 in DNA: TGCAGCGTTGATGCCCTTGGGACTGAAGCTTTCTTT. The chain couples TRBV29-1 to TRBJ1-1; D is unclear. The length of the CDR3 is 12 residues. Germline V gene sequence: CDR1 SQVTM, CDR2 ANQGSEA. Trimming pared 3 bases from V and 5 bases from J, leaving 10 bases between. Supplemented by reference TRBV29-1 and TRBJ1-1, the full variable domain reads SAVISQKPSRDICQRGTSLTIQCQVDSQVTMMFWYRQQPGQSLTLIATANQGSEATYESGFVIDKFPISRPNLTFSTLTVSNMSPEDSSIYLCSVDALGTEAFFGQGTRLTVV.

A note on this clonotype: The junction departs from germline at one end; a sequencing error may be responsible. The CDR3 region is CTSTSDTNTEAFF. The CDR3 coding sequence is TGTACCAGTACCTCCGACACGAACACTGAAGCTTTCTTT. The V gene is TRBV19, the J gene TRBJ1-1; the D is unclear. Germline V gives CDR1 LNHDA, CDR2 SQIVND (reference sequence). The CDR3 consists of 13 residues. Looking up the rest from reference TRBV19 and TRBJ1-1 gives the full variable domain: DGGITQSPKYLFRKEGQNVTLSCEQNLNHDAMYWYRQDPGQGLRLIYYSQIVNDFQKGDIAEGYSVSREKKESFPLTVTSAQKNPTAFYLCTSTSDTNTEAFFGQGTRLTVV.

This clonotype occurred many times. The chain links TRBV28 to TRBJ1-2; D ambiguous. Germline V CDR1 and CDR2: MDHEN, SYDVKM. The CDR3 runs 14 residues. V was trimmed by 4 bases and J by 8 bases, leaving 17 bases between them. The CDR3 DNA sequence: TGTGCCAGCAGTTCCCCTTCCGTACCTGTCGGCTACACCTTC. Residues: CASSSPSVPVGYTF.

This clonotype was counted between two and nine times. The chain has TRBV7-2 and TRBJ1-1; no definite D call. Per the germline V gene, CDR1 is SGHTA and CDR2 is FQGNSA. Trimming removed 1 base at V and 1 base at J, with 7 bases between. CDR3 length: 14 residues. CDR3 sequence (DNA): TGTGCCAGCAGCTTAGAGTCAGCGAACACTGAAGCTTTCTTT. Amino acid sequence: CASSLESANTEAFF.

There are many counts of this clonotype. The rearrangement links TRBV3-1 to TRBJ1-2; 9 bases are shared with TRBD1. This CDR3 has 16 residues. From germline, CDR1 is LGHDT and CDR2 YNNKEL (reference sequence). The V gene end was trimmed by 1 base and the J gene end by 7 bases; junction bases not matched to a gene: 10. CDR3 nucleotides: TGTGCCAGCAGCCAAGGCGGGACAGGGATAATGGGTGGCTACACCTTC. The encoded protein is CASSQGGTGIMGGYTF.

This clonotype was found many times. V and J are TRBV28 and TRBJ1-1; D gene uncertain. Germline V gene lookup returns CDR1 MDHEN and CDR2 SYDVKM. The germline V and J ends were trimmed by 4 bases and 3 bases, with 18 bases remaining between them. CDR3 length: 16 amino acids. CDR3 loop: CASSSFLQSPYTEAFF. The CDR3 DNA follows: TGTGCCAGCAGTTCATTTCTACAGAGTCCATACACTGAAGCTTTCTTT.

This clonotype came up many times. This chain joins TRBV30 and TRBJ1-2; no definite D call. Germline V gives CDR1 GTSNPN, CDR2 SVGIG (reference sequence). Trimming shortened V by 2 bases and J by 4 bases, and 11 bases separated the two germline ends. The CDR3 has 13 residues. The CDR3 DNA sequence: TGTGCCTGGAGTCGTAGCCTCCCCTATGGCTACACCTTC. It is translated as CAWSRSLPYGYTF.

This clonotype has ten or more counts. This chain joins TRBV7-8 and TRBJ1-5; 8 bases are shared with TRBD1. V lost 5 bases and J lost 5; bases outside the gene matches: 14. The CDR3 covers 17 residues. CDR1 and CDR2 (germline): SGHVS, FQNEAQ. The CDR3 sequence is CASSPSGRGRLYQPQHF. For the CDR3, the DNA is TGTGCCAGCAGCCCCTCAGGCAGGGGGCGTTTATATCAGCCCCAGCATTTT.

V gene TRBV20-1 combines with J gene TRBJ1-2; D not certain. The CDR3 runs to 12 residues. Trimming removed 1 base from V and 8 bases from J, with 11 bases in between. Germline V gene sequence: CDR1 DFQATT, CDR2 SNEGSKA (reference sequence). The CDR3 DNA reads as TGCAGTGCTAGAGCTAGAGGGAGCGGCTACACCTTC. Translation gives CSARARGSGYTF.

V and J are TRBV12-3 or TRBV12-4 and TRBJ2-5, with a weak D call TRBD1 (5 bases). This CDR3 comprises 17 residues. V was shortened by 6 bases and J by 0 bases, with 20 bases between the two germline ends. In DNA form, the CDR3 reads TGTGCCAGCAGGGGTGAGGCGGACACTCAGTACCAAGAGACCCAGTACTTC. It translates to CASRGEADTQYQETQYF.

This clonotype showed up many times. V and J are TRBV7-2 and TRBJ2-7, with 11 nucleotides matching TRBD2. Per the germline V gene, CDR1 is SGHTA and CDR2 is FQGNSA. V was pared by 6 bases and J by 7 bases, with 11 bases of the junction left unmatched. The CDR3 runs to 15 residues. CDR3 sequence reads: CASSRIAGGFQEQYF. In nucleotides, the CDR3 is TGTGCCAGCAGTCGGATAGCGGGGGGGTTCCAAGAGCAGTACTTC.

V and J are TRBV6-2 or TRBV6-3 and TRBJ2-7; 8 bases align to TRBD1. V lost 2 bases and J lost 0; bases outside the gene matches: 3. Germline loops: CDR1 MNHEY, CDR2 SVGEGT. This CDR3 comprises 15 residues. The CDR3 loop is CASSYGQGPSYEQYF. CDR3 nucleotides: TGTGCCAGCAGTTACGGACAGGGACCCTCCTACGAGCAGTACTTC.

This clonotype came up many times. J is TRBJ1-1 and V is TRBV20-1, with 7 bases fitting TRBD1. Germline V lookup: CDR1 DFQATT, CDR2 SNEGSKA (reference sequence). The length of the CDR3 is 13 residues. V shed 2 bases and J 3 bases; nucleotides not matched to a gene: 3. The CDR3 region is CSARRGQDTEAFF. The CDR3 nucleotides read TGCAGTGCTAGAAGGGGGCAGGACACTGAAGCTTTCTTT.

In its sample, this clonotype was seen many times. V is TRBV29-1 and J is TRBJ2-7; D ambiguous. The CDR3 runs to 14 residues. Germline V lookup: CDR1 SQVTM, CDR2 ANQGSEA. V was trimmed by 0 bases and J by 0 bases, leaving 9 bases between them. The CDR3 nucleotides read TGCAGCGTTGAAGATCGGCACAACTCCTACGAGCAGTACTTC. It translates to CSVEDRHNSYEQYF.

This clonotype was observed at least ten times. This chain uses TRBV27 with TRBJ2-5, with a possible D match to TRBD1 (5 bases). CDR1 is MNHEY and CDR2 is SMNVEV in the germline V gene (reference sequence). Trimming removed 4 bases at V and 1 base at J, with 10 bases between. This CDR3 region has 14 residues. The CDR3, as DNA: TGTGCCAGCAGTTACCAGGGTTCCCAAGAGACCCAGTACTTC. Amino acids: CASSYQGSQETQYF.

This clonotype was seen ten or more times. CDR3 protein: CASGRVQETQYF. The DNA for the CDR3 is TGTGCCAGCGGGAGGGTGCAAGAGACCCAGTACTTC. The rearrangement uses TRBV6-1 and TRBJ2-5, with 7 bases matching TRBD2. Germline CDR1 reads MNHNS; CDR2 reads SASEGT. Trimming removed 8 bases from V and 2 bases from J; junction bases left unmatched: 2. The CDR3 consists of 12 residues.

V gene TRBV6-5 combines with J gene TRBJ2-7; 9 bases align to TRBD1. V lost 4 bases to trimming and J lost 6 bases; unmatched junction nucleotides: 7. Germline loops: CDR1 MNHEY, CDR2 SVGAGI. CDR3 length equals 14 residues. CDR3 nucleotides: TGTGCCAGCAGTTCCGGGACAGGGCGAGGCGAGCAGTACTTC. The encoded protein is CASSSGTGRGEQYF.

The V and J genes are TRBV12-3 or TRBV12-4 and TRBJ2-7; D may be TRBD2 (6 bases). The germline V and J ends were trimmed by 3 bases and 6 bases, with 12 bases remaining between them. The CDR3 totals 13 residues. The CDR3 bases are TGTGCCAGCAGTTTTAGCGGCGAGAGCGAGCAGTACTTC. Translating gives CASSFSGESEQYF.

V is TRBV20-1 and J is TRBJ1-5; 7 positions agree with TRBD1. Germline V lookup: CDR1 DFQATT, CDR2 SNEGSKA (reference sequence). The CDR3 runs 17 residues. V was pared by 4 bases and J by 0 bases, with 12 bases of the junction left unmatched. CDR3 coding DNA: TGCAGTGCTATAAGGCAGGGGGACAGATATAGCAATCAGCCCCAGCATTTT. It encodes CSAIRQGDRYSNQPQHF.

This chain links TRBV30 with TRBJ1-1; 9 bases are shared with TRBD1. This CDR3 has 16 residues. V lost 1 base, J lost 11 bases, and 17 bases stayed unmatched. CDR1 and CDR2 (germline): GTSNPN, SVGIG (reference sequence). Written as DNA, the CDR3 is TGTGCCTGGAGTGGGGAGCGAACAGGGGGCGCAGTTCGCGCTTTCTTT. It specifies CAWSGERTGGAVRAFF. Supplemented by reference TRBV30 and TRBJ1-1, the full variable domain reads SQTIHQWPATLVQPVGSPLSLECTVEGTSNPNLYWYRQAAGRGLQLLFYSVGIGQISSEVPQNLSASRPQDRQFILSSKKLLLSDSGFYLCAWSGERTGGAVRAFFGQGTRLTVV.